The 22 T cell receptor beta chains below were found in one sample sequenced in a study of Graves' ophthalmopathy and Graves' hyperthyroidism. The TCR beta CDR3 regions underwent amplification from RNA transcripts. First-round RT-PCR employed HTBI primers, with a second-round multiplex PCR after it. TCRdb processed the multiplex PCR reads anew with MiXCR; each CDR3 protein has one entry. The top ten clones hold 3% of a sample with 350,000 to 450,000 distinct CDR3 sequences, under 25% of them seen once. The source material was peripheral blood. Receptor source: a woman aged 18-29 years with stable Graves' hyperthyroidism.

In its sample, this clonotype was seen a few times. The CDR3 DNA reads TGTGCCAGCAGTGCTGGCCTGGGGAACACTGAAGCTTTCTTT. Its translation is CASSAGLGNTEAFF. The chain is built from TRBV12-3 or TRBV12-4 and TRBJ1-1; no reliable D call. This CDR3 has 14 residues. The V and J ends lost 5 bases and 1 base respectively, with 11 bases between them.

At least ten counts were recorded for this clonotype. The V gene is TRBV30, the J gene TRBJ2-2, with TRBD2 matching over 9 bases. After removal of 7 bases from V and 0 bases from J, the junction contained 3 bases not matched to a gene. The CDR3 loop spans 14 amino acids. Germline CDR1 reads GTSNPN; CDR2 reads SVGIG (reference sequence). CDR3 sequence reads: CAYASGTNTGELFF. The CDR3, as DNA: TGTGCCTACGCTAGCGGGACGAACACCGGGGAGCTGTTTTTT.

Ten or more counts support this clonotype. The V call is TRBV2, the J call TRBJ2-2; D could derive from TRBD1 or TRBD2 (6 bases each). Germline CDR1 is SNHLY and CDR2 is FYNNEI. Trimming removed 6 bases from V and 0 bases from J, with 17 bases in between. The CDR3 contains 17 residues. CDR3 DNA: TGTGCCAGCAGGGCCCACCACGGGGGCACGAACACCGGGGAGCTGTTTTTT. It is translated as CASRAHHGGTNTGELFF.

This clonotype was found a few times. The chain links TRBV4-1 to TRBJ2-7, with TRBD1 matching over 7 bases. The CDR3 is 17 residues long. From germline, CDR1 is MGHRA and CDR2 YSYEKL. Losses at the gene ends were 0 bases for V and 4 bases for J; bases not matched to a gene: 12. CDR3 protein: CASSQETPQGEPYEQYF. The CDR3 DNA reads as TGCGCCAGCAGCCAAGAAACCCCCCAGGGGGAACCTTACGAGCAGTACTTC.

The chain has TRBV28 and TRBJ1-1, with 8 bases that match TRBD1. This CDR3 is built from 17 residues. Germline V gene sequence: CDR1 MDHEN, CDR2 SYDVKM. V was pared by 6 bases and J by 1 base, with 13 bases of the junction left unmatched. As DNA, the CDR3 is TGTGCCAGCAGAATGACAGGGGCCGGCAACGGGAACACTGAAGCTTTCTTT. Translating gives CASRMTGAGNGNTEAFF.

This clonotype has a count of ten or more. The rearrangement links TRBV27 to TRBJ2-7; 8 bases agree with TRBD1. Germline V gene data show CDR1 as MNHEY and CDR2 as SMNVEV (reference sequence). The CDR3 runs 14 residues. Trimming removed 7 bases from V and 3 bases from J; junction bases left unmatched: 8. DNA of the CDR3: TGTGCCAGCAAAAACCGGACAGGGAACTACGAGCAGTACTTC. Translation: CASKNRTGNYEQYF.

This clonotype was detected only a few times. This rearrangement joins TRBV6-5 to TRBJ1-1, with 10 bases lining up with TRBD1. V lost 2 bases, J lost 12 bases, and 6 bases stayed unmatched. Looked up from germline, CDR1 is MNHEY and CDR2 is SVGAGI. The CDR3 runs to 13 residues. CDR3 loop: CASSYLDRGRSFF. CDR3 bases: TGTGCCAGCAGTTACCTAGACAGGGGGCGTTCTTTCTTT.

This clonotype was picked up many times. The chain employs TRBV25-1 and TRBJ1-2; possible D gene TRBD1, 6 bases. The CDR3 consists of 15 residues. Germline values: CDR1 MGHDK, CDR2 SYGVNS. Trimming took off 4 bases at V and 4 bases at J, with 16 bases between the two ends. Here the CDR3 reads CASSVGAGPFYGYTF. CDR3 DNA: TGTGCCAGCAGTGTGGGGGCAGGGCCCTTCTATGGCTACACCTTC.

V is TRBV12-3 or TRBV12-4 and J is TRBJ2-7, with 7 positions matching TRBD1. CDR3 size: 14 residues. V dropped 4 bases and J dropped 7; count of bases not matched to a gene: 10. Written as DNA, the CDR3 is TGTGCCAGCAGTTCTGGACAGGCCTTGGGGGAGCAGTACTTC. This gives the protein CASSSGQALGEQYF.

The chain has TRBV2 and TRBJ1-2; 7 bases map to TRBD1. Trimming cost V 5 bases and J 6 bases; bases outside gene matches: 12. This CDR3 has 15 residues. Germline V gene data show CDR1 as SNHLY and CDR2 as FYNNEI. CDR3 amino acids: CASSPTRQGSDGYTF. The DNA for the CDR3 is TGTGCCAGCAGTCCTACAAGACAGGGTTCTGATGGCTACACCTTC.

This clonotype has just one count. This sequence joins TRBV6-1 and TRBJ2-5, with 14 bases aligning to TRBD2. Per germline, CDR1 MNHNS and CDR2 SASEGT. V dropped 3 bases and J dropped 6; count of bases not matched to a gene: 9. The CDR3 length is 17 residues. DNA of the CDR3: TGTGCCAGCAGTGATGCGACTAGCGGGGGGGCCGGAAAGACCCAGTACTTC. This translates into CASSDATSGGAGKTQYF.

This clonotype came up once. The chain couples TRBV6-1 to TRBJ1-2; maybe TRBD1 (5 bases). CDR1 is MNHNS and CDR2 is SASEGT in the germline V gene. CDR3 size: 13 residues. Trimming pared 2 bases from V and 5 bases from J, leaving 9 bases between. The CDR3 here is CASSESGGYGYTF. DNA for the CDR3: TGTGCCAGCAGTGAATCCGGGGGATATGGCTACACCTTC.

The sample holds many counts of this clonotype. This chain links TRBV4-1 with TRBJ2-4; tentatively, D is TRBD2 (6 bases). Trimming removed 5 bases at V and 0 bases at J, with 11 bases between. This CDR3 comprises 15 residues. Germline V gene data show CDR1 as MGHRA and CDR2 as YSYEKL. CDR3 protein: CASSGGLLAKNIQYF. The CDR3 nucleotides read TGCGCCAGCAGCGGGGGACTGCTAGCCAAAAACATTCAGTACTTC.

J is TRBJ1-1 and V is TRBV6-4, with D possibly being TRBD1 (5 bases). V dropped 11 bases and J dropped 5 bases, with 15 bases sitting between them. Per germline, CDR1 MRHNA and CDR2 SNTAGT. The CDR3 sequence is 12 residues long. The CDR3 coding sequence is TGTGCCGGTACACGATCAGGGACTGAAGCTTTCTTT. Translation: CAGTRSGTEAFF.

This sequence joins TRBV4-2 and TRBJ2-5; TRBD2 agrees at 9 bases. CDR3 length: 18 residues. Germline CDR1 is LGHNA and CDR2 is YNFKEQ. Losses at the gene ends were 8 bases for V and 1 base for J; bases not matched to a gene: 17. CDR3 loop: CASSPFASGTPLQETQYF. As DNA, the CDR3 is TGTGCCAGCTCGCCTTTCGCTAGCGGGACTCCACTCCAAGAGACCCAGTACTTC.

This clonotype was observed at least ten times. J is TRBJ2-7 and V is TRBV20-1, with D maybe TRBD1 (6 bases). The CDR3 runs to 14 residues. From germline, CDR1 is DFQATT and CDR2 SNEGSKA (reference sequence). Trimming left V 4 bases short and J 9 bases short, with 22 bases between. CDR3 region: CSAKMRDTPYRQYF. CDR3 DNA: TGCAGTGCTAAGATGAGGGACACGCCCTACAGGCAGTACTTC.

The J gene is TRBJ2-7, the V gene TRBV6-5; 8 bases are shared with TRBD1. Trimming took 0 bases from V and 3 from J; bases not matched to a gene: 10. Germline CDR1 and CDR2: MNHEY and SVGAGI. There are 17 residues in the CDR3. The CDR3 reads CASSYSMNDRGVYEQYF. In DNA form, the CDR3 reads TGTGCCAGCAGTTACTCGATGAACGACAGGGGCGTCTACGAGCAGTACTTC.

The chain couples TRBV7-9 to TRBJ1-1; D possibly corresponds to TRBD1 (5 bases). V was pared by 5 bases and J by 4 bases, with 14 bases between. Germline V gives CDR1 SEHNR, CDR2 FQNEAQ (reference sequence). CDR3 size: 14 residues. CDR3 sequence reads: CASSPWQGATEAFF. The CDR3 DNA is TGTGCCAGCAGCCCTTGGCAGGGAGCCACTGAAGCTTTCTTT.

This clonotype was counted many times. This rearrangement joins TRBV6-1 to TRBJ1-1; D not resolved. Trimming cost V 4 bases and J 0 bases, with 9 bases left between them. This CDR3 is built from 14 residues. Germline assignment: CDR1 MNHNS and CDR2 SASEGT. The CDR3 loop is CASSGTSVNTEAFF. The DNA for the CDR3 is TGTGCCAGCAGTGGGACTTCGGTGAACACTGAAGCTTTCTTT.

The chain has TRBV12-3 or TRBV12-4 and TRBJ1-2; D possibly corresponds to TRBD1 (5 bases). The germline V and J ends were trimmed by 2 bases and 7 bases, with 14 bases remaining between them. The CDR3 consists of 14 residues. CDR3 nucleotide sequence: TGTGCCAGCAGTTTAACGTCAGGGTTAGCTGGCTACACCTTC. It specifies CASSLTSGLAGYTF.

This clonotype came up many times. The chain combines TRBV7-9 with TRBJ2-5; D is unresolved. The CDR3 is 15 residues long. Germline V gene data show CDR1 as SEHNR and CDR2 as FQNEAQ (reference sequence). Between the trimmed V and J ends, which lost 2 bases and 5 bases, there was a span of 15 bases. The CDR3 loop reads CASSLFGATDETQYF. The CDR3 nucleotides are TGTGCCAGCAGCTTATTCGGAGCCACGGACGAGACCCAGTACTTC.

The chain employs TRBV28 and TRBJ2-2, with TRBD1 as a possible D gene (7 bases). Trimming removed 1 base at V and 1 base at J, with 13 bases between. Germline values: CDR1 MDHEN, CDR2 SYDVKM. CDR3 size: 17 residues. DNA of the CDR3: TGTGCCAGCAGTTTATACGGCAGGGGGGTGAACACCGGGGAGCTGTTTTTT. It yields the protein CASSLYGRGVNTGELFF.